One sample yielded the 20 T cell receptor beta chains listed below, sequenced in a study of blood T cell repertoires in COVID-19. Clones were sequenced by immunoSEQ multiplex PCR, and TCRdb holds only the in-frame ones, with some missing. Of 200,000 to 250,000 clones listed, less than 90% were seen once; the top ten hold roughly 6.3%. Sample: peripheral blood. These receptors came from a man aged 55 to 70 with acute or convalescent COVID-19.

This clone was recorded only once. The rearrangement joins TRBV5-1 to TRBJ2-5; TRBD1 matches at 7 bases. This CDR3 comprises 14 residues. Per the germline V gene, CDR1 is SGHRS and CDR2 is YFSETQ. Germline trimming cut 4 bases from V and 5 bases from J; bases unmatched to any gene: 8. CDR3 nucleotides: TGCGCCAGCAGCCCGTCGACAGGGAGTGAGACCCAGTACTTC. This sequence encodes CASSPSTGSETQYF.

The chain couples TRBV7-2 to TRBJ1-1; 8 bases match TRBD1. The CDR3 extends over 13 amino acids. With 5 bases clipped from V and 4 bases from J, the junction kept 3 bases outside the gene matches. The V gene's germline CDR1 is SGHTA and CDR2 FQGNSA. The CDR3 here is CASSIGQGTEAFF. The CDR3 DNA reads as TGTGCCAGCAGCATTGGACAGGGCACTGAAGCTTTCTTT.

This chain links TRBV7-8 with TRBJ2-2, with 7 bases lining up with TRBD2. There are 16 residues in the CDR3. Looked up from germline, CDR1 is SGHVS and CDR2 is FQNEAQ. V shed 4 bases and J 5 bases; nucleotides not matched to a gene: 10. The CDR3 DNA sequence: TGTGCCAGCAGCTCCTTGGTAGCGGGTAGAACCGGGGAGCTGTTTTTT. Amino acids: CASSSLVAGRTGELFF.

This rearrangement joins TRBV6-2 or TRBV6-3 to TRBJ2-3; 8 nucleotides agree with TRBD2. The germline gives CDR1 MNHEY, CDR2 SVGEGT. V lost 4 bases, J lost 3 bases, and 6 bases stayed unmatched. The CDR3 totals 15 residues. The CDR3 reads CASSFRTSRTDTQYF. The CDR3 nucleotides read TGTGCCAGCAGTTTCCGGACTAGCAGAACAGATACGCAGTATTTT.

The V call is TRBV5-4, the J call TRBJ2-5; the D gene is possibly TRBD2 (6 bases). The germline gives CDR1 SGHNT, CDR2 YYREEE (reference sequence). The CDR3 runs to 15 residues. Trimming cost V 4 bases and J 0 bases, with 13 bases left between them. DNA for the CDR3: TGTGCCAGCAGCGGGGTCGGAGGGTACCAAGAGACCCAGTACTTC. Protein: CASSGVGGYQETQYF.

The genes are TRBV2 and TRBJ2-1; the D is unclear. The CDR3 has 11 residues. The germline V gene has CDR1 SNHLY and CDR2 FYNNEI. Trimming took 7 bases from V and 3 from J, leaving 4 bases between them. CDR3 in DNA: TGTGCCAGCAACTTCTACAATGAGCAGTTCTTC. As protein: CASNFYNEQFF.

The gene calls are TRBV9 and TRBJ2-5; 9 bases are a match to TRBD2. The germline CDR1 and CDR2 sequences are SGDLS and YYNGEE. The CDR3 contains 17 residues. Trimming at V came to 4 bases and at J to 0 bases, leaving 10 bases not matched to a gene. CDR3 sequence: CASSRSPSGTYQETQYF. In DNA, the CDR3 is TGTGCCAGCAGCCGCTCCCCTAGCGGGACGTACCAAGAGACCCAGTACTTC.

The V call is TRBV6-5, the J call TRBJ2-2; D ambiguous. The V and J ends lost 2 bases and 2 bases respectively, with 9 bases between them. CDR3 length: 15 residues. Germline CDR1 MNHEY, CDR2 SVGAGI. The CDR3 DNA follows: TGTGCCAGCAGTTACAGTCAGACTAACACCGGGGAGCTGTTTTTT. Its protein is CASSYSQTNTGELFF.

The sample holds one count of this clone. This CDR3 reads CSVRDRSTDTQYF. The CDR3 region has the DNA TGCAGCGTTCGGGACAGGAGCACAGATACGCAGTATTTT. The chain links TRBV29-1 to TRBJ2-3, with TRBD1 matching over 8 bases. After removal of 5 bases from V and 0 bases from J, the junction contained 1 base not matched to a gene. The CDR3 contains 13 residues. Germline V gene sequence: CDR1 SQVTM, CDR2 ANQGSEA.

V gene TRBV25-1 combines with J gene TRBJ1-1; 9 nucleotides align to TRBD1. From germline, CDR1 is MGHDK and CDR2 SYGVNS. The CDR3 loop spans 15 amino acids. V dropped 6 bases and J dropped 3; count of bases not matched to a gene: 8. The CDR3 sequence: CASRATGGGYTEAFF. CDR3 nucleotide sequence: TGTGCCAGCAGGGCGACAGGGGGGGGGTACACTGAAGCTTTCTTT. Based on the CDR3 plus reference TRBV25-1 and TRBJ1-1, the full variable domain is EADIYQTPRYLVIGTGKKITLECSQTMGHDKMYWYQQDPGMELHLIHYSYGVNSTEKGDLSSESTVSRIRTEHFPLTLESARPSHTSQYLCASRATGGGYTEAFFGQGTRLTVV.

The V gene is TRBV6-1, the J gene TRBJ2-7; D is uncertain. Trimming pared 0 bases from V and 2 bases from J, leaving 8 bases between. The CDR3 loop spans 14 amino acids. CDR1 is MNHNS and CDR2 is SASEGT in the germline V gene. CDR3 residues: CASSEAGSAYEQYF. The CDR3 bases are TGTGCCAGCAGTGAAGCCGGAAGCGCCTACGAGCAGTACTTC.

The CDR3 bases are TGCAGCGTTGACCTAACGGACACTATCCAAGAGACCCAGTACTTC. This sequence encodes CSVDLTDTIQETQYF. The V gene is TRBV29-1, the J gene TRBJ2-5; D perhaps matches TRBD1 (5 bases). The CDR3 is made up of 15 amino acids. Trimming took off 3 bases at V and 1 base at J, with 15 bases between the two ends. Germline CDR1 SQVTM, CDR2 ANQGSEA.

The V and J genes are TRBV5-1 and TRBJ2-6; 8 bases match TRBD1. The CDR3 consists of 18 residues. V lost 0 bases, J lost 0 bases, and 5 bases stayed unmatched. The germline V gene has CDR1 SGHRS and CDR2 YFSETQ. The CDR3 DNA reads TGCGCCAGCAGCTTGGATTCAGGGGGCGGCTCTGGGGCCAACGTCCTGACTTTC. It encodes CASSLDSGGGSGANVLTF.

This chain connects TRBV28 to TRBJ2-3, with 13 bases identical to TRBD2. CDR3 length: 15 amino acids. J was trimmed by 6 bases and V by 6 bases; bases with no gene match: 6. The germline V gene has CDR1 MDHEN and CDR2 SYDVKM. CDR3 bases: TGTGCCAGCAGCTCAACTAGCGGGAGGGCCGATACGCAGTATTTT. Protein: CASSSTSGRADTQYF.

The V gene is TRBV18, the J gene TRBJ1-5; D gene unclear. The V gene lost 6 bases and the J gene lost 0 bases, with 9 bases spanning the gap. The CDR3 runs to 14 residues. CDR1 and CDR2 from the germline V gene are KGHSH and LQKENI. CDR3 sequence reads: CASSENYSNQPQHF. The CDR3 region has the DNA TGTGCCAGCTCGGAGAATTATAGCAATCAGCCCCAGCATTTT.

CDR3 loop: CASRGHPNYGYTF. In DNA form, the CDR3 reads TGTGCCAGCAGGGGACACCCTAACTATGGCTACACCTTC. V gene TRBV12-3 or TRBV12-4 combines with J gene TRBJ1-2; the D gene is possibly TRBD1 (6 bases). CDR3 length equals 13 residues. V lost 6 bases and J 0 bases, leaving 8 bases between the germline ends.

The chain combines TRBV7-3 with TRBJ2-1, with 8 bases lining up with TRBD2. The CDR3 has 14 residues. Germline lookup yields CDR1 SGHTA and CDR2 FQGTGA. V was pared by 3 bases and J by 10 bases, with 8 bases of the junction left unmatched. Written as DNA, the CDR3 is TGTGCCAGCAGCTTCGGGGCGGGAGGACGGGAGCAGTTCTTC. Translating gives CASSFGAGGREQFF.

The chain carries TRBV27 and TRBJ2-7, with 11 bases lining up with TRBD2. The germline V gene has CDR1 MNHEY and CDR2 SMNVEV (reference sequence). The V segment lost 5 bases and the J segment 0 bases; nucleotides outside the gene matches: 15. This CDR3 spans 19 amino acids. In nucleotides, the CDR3 is TGTGCCAGCAGTCCCATTGTTGGGACTAGCGGTCTCCGCTCCTACGAGCAGTACTTC. This gives the protein CASSPIVGTSGLRSYEQYF.

The chain uses TRBV6-2 or TRBV6-3 and TRBJ2-6; D unresolved. Deletions cut 2 bases from V and 0 bases from J, with 8 bases between. The CDR3 totals 16 residues. In germline, CDR1 is MNHEY, CDR2 SVGEGT. The CDR3 bases are TGTGCCAGCAGTTACGCAGTTACCTCTGGGGCCAACGTCCTGACTTTC. It encodes CASSYAVTSGANVLTF.

The table lists this clone with a count of one. The genes are TRBV7-8 and TRBJ2-1; TRBD1 matches 7 bases. CDR1 and CDR2 (germline): SGHVS, FQNEAQ. V lost 5 bases to trimming and J lost 4 bases; unmatched junction nucleotides: 8. The CDR3 is 15 amino acids. Written as DNA, the CDR3 is TGTGCCAGCAGCCCAGGGCAGGGGGTTTACAATGAGCAGTTCTTC. Translated, it gives CASSPGQGVYNEQFF.